Listed here are 11 T cell receptor beta chains from one sample, sequenced in a study of regulatory T cells in long-lasting Graves disease. Researchers made TCR beta libraries by using iRepertoire HTBI primers and running Arm-PCR on CDR3 regions. TCRdb ran MiXCR on the multiplex PCR reads and lists one entry per CDR3 protein. The data hold about 430,000 distinct CDR3 sequences, with roughly a fifth observed a single time. Indicated time point: persistent/refractory GD, antithyroid drugs over 5 years with positive TRAb. PBMC RNA served as the TCR library source. The material was peripheral blood mononuclear cells (PBMCs), obtained when the disease was refractory, from a patient treated with antithyroid drugs. These receptor sequences come from a female donor with Graves disease.

V and J are TRBV2 and TRBJ2-3; D gene unclear. Germline V gene sequence: CDR1 SNHLY, CDR2 FYNNEI. The CDR3 has 13 amino acids. V gave up 4 bases and J gave up 6 bases, with 11 bases separating them. CDR3 loop: CASSGLVYDTQYF. Written as DNA, the CDR3 is TGTGCCAGCAGTGGTTTAGTGTACGATACGCAGTATTTT.

This clonotype was recorded a few times. The V and J genes are TRBV28 and TRBJ2-3; TRBD2 matches 7 bases. Trimming took 11 bases from V and 2 from J; bases not matched to a gene: 7. The germline CDR1 and CDR2 sequences are MDHEN and SYDVKM. The length of the CDR3 is 13 residues. CDR3 nucleotides: TGTGCCTTAAGGGACTACCTCACAGATACGCAGTATTTT. Its translation: CALRDYLTDTQYF.

This clonotype was counted ten times or more. The chain carries TRBV2 and TRBJ1-5, with D maybe TRBD1 (5 bases). Trimming shortened V by 8 bases and J by 0 bases, and 11 bases separated the two germline ends. The CDR3 sequence is 14 residues long. CDR1 and CDR2 (germline): SNHLY, FYNNEI. The CDR3 DNA reads as TGTGCCAGCTCAAAAGGGGATAGCAATCAGCCCCAGCATTTT. It specifies CASSKGDSNQPQHF.

The chain employs TRBV20-1 and TRBJ1-1, with D possibly TRBD1 on 6 matching bases. Germline CDR1 and CDR2: DFQATT and SNEGSKA (reference sequence). The CDR3 loop spans 13 amino acids. V was clipped by 1 base and J by 5 bases, with 11 bases between them. The CDR3 here is CSARGPGVTEAFF. The CDR3 DNA sequence: TGCAGTGCTAGAGGTCCAGGGGTGACTGAAGCTTTCTTT.

Worth noting for this clonotype: This is likely an artifact of a read error, given a far larger clone one base away. The chain links TRBV25-1 to TRBJ1-4; D ambiguous. Germline assignment: CDR1 MGHDK and CDR2 SYGVNS. This CDR3 is built from 11 residues. Trimming removed 8 bases at V and 2 bases at J, with 3 bases between. The CDR3 DNA reads as TGTGCCAGCCGCACTAATGAAAAACTGTTTTTT. Translating it yields CASRTNEKLFF.

The chain employs TRBV6-1 and TRBJ1-2, with 10 bases that match TRBD1. V lost 6 bases, J lost 6 bases, and 10 bases stayed unmatched. The CDR3 runs to 15 residues. Germline V gives CDR1 MNHNS, CDR2 SASEGT. CDR3 region: CASSPGTGERDGYTF. CDR3 in DNA: TGTGCCAGCAGCCCCGGGACAGGGGAGAGGGATGGCTACACCTTC.

The table lists this clonotype with many counts. The chain employs TRBV6-1 and TRBJ1-5; the D gene is possibly TRBD1 (5 bases). V lost 1 base and J 4 bases, leaving 11 bases between the germline ends. Germline values: CDR1 MNHNS, CDR2 SASEGT. The CDR3 length is 15 residues. The CDR3 loop reads CASSEGVGRNQPQHF. The CDR3 DNA sequence: TGTGCCAGCAGTGAAGGCGTGGGGCGAAATCAGCCCCAGCATTTT.

This chain connects TRBV2 to TRBJ2-1, with 9 bases lining up with TRBD2. Looked up from germline, CDR1 is SNHLY and CDR2 is FYNNEI. This CDR3 spans 15 amino acids. J lost 9 bases, V lost 8 bases, and 14 bases had no gene match. CDR3 protein: CASGGYSGSGGEQFF. Here the CDR3 DNA reads TGTGCCAGCGGGGGTTATAGCGGGAGTGGTGGTGAGCAGTTCTTC.

In this sample, this clonotype turned up many times. The chain has TRBV2 and TRBJ2-7; TRBD1 agrees at 10 bases. Germline CDR1 and CDR2: SNHLY and FYNNEI. The CDR3 consists of 18 residues. V was pared by 4 bases and J by 12 bases, with 24 bases of the junction left unmatched. CDR3 protein: CASSGQGAILGLAGILYF. CDR3 DNA: TGTGCCAGCAGTGGACAGGGGGCGATACTAGGATTAGCGGGAATTTTGTACTTC.

As concerns this clonotype: A much more abundant neighbour one base away suggests this may be a read error. The chain joins TRBV12-3 or TRBV12-4 to TRBJ2-7; 12 bases map to TRBD2. The V gene end was trimmed by 6 bases and the J gene end by 8 bases; junction bases not matched to a gene: 8. There are 14 residues in the CDR3. The CDR3 nucleotides are TGTGCCAGCAGGCGGACTAGCGGGATGTACAAGCAGTACTTC. Translation gives CASRRTSGMYKQYF.

The V gene is TRBV5-4, the J gene TRBJ2-7; D gene unclear. V lost 0 bases and J 0 bases, leaving 7 bases between the germline ends. CDR3 length: 14 amino acids. The V gene's germline CDR1 is SGHNT and CDR2 YYREEE (reference sequence). This chain's CDR3 is CASSLDSYSYEQYF. In DNA form, the CDR3 reads TGTGCCAGCAGCTTGGACTCCTACTCCTACGAGCAGTACTTC.